The 23 T cell receptor beta chains given below trace back to one sample, sequenced in a study of naive and memory T cell subsets. The library had UMIs added by 3' ligation of an oligonucleotide to TCR cDNA. The SP2 primer and nested alpha and beta constant region primers amplified ligated cDNA in four rounds. Each CDR3 protein gets one entry after TCRdb re-called the 5' RACE reads with MiXCR. The sample comprises roughly 60,000 distinct CDR3 sequences, around 7.7% of which are singletons, and about 9.8% rests with the top ten. These receptors all stem from a male donor in good health.

There are many counts of this clonotype. The V call is TRBV20-1, the J call TRBJ2-3; 7 bases are a match to TRBD2. The CDR3 has 19 residues. Germline V gene data show CDR1 as DFQATT and CDR2 as SNEGSKA (reference sequence). V shed 0 bases, J shed 0 bases, and the junction held 15 bases outside the gene matches. CDR3 nucleotide sequence: TGCAGTGCTAGAGATTTGAGACTAGCAGGTTTCTCTAGCACAGATACGCAGTATTTT. This sequence encodes CSARDLRLAGFSSTDTQYF.

This clonotype was seen many times. V is TRBV20-1 and J is TRBJ2-7, with 8 bases identical to TRBD2. Germline assignment: CDR1 DFQATT and CDR2 SNEGSKA (reference sequence). J gave up 2 bases and V 2 bases, and 8 bases lay outside the gene matches. CDR3 length equals 15 residues. The CDR3 DNA reads TGCAGTGCTAGAACCGCCTGGCGGGAGGCCTACGAGCAGTACTTC. Translation gives CSARTAWREAYEQYF.

This clonotype was recorded many times. This chain joins TRBV5-6 and TRBJ2-2; 8 nucleotides agree with TRBD2. Germline CDR1 SGHDT, CDR2 YYEEEE. V shed 3 bases and J 7 bases; nucleotides not matched to a gene: 11. The CDR3 length is 16 residues. CDR3 in DNA: TGTGCCAGCAGCTACGCATTCAGCGGGGGCGGCGGGGAGCTGTTTTTT. It codes for CASSYAFSGGGGELFF.

This clonotype has ten or more counts. The genes are TRBV29-1 and TRBJ1-4; D remains ambiguous. CDR1 is SQVTM and CDR2 is ANQGSEA in the germline V gene. V was pared by 4 bases and J by 6 bases, with 21 bases between. The CDR3 is 16 residues long. This CDR3 is CSVATVSEQNYEKLFF. CDR3 DNA: TGCAGCGTTGCTACGGTTTCGGAACAGAATTATGAAAAACTGTTTTTT.

Turning to this clonotype: Germline and junction disagree at one end, which may indicate a read error. This chain uses TRBV5-6 with TRBJ2-5, with D maybe TRBD2 (6 bases). Germline-derived CDR1 and CDR2 are SGHDT and YYEEEE. The CDR3 loop spans 16 amino acids. The CDR3 loop is CAGSSMGLRDQETQYF. The CDR3, as DNA: TGTGCCGGCAGCTCCATGGGACTTCGTGACCAAGAGACCCAGTACTTC.

This clonotype was seen repeatedly, ten times or more. The chain is built from TRBV6-5 and TRBJ2-1, with a weak D call TRBD1 (5 bases). Germline-derived CDR1 and CDR2 are MNHEY and SVGAGI. Between the trimmed V and J ends, which lost 6 bases and 2 bases, there was a span of 14 bases. The CDR3 is made up of 15 amino acids. The CDR3 DNA reads as TGTGCCAGCAGCAAGCAGGGTCGGACCTACAATGAGCAGTTCTTC. Residues: CASSKQGRTYNEQFF.

The chain recombines TRBV6-5 with TRBJ2-5; D unresolved. The germline V gene encodes CDR1 MNHEY and CDR2 SVGAGI. V was shortened by 2 bases and J by 2 bases, with 6 bases between the two germline ends. The length of the CDR3 is 13 residues. In DNA, the CDR3 is TGTGCCAGCAGTTACAAACCACAAGAGACCCAGTACTTC. Protein: CASSYKPQETQYF.

This clonotype was picked up a small number of times. V is TRBV6-5 and J is TRBJ1-1; 9 bases are shared with TRBD1. This CDR3 contains 13 residues. Germline CDR1 MNHEY, CDR2 SVGAGI. V lost 5 bases to trimming and J lost 10 bases; unmatched junction nucleotides: 8. CDR3: CASSPRDRDAAFF. CDR3 coding DNA: TGTGCCAGCAGTCCACGGGACAGGGATGCAGCTTTCTTT.

This clonotype has a handful of counts. The chain combines TRBV29-1 with TRBJ1-1, with a possible D match to TRBD1 (5 bases). Germline assignment: CDR1 SQVTM and CDR2 ANQGSEA. Deletions cut 0 bases from V and 1 base from J, with 12 bases between. The CDR3 is 15 amino acids. As DNA, the CDR3 is TGCAGCGTTGAAGACCCCGACAGAGCGAACACTGAAGCTTTCTTT. Amino acids: CSVEDPDRANTEAFF.

This clonotype was counted at least ten times. This rearrangement joins TRBV20-1 to TRBJ1-5; 8 bases fit TRBD1. Germline-derived CDR1 and CDR2 are DFQATT and SNEGSKA (reference sequence). This CDR3 contains 16 residues. V gave up 0 bases and J gave up 5 bases; unmatched junction bases: 9. The CDR3: CSARDAGTGEHQPQHF. DNA of the CDR3: TGCAGTGCTAGAGACGCAGGGACAGGAGAACATCAGCCCCAGCATTTT.

This clonotype showed up just a few times. The chain carries TRBV18 and TRBJ1-1; TRBD1 aligns across 7 bases. Germline V lookup: CDR1 KGHSH, CDR2 LQKENI. With 2 bases clipped from V and 5 bases from J, the junction kept 2 bases outside the gene matches. This CDR3 contains 13 residues. CDR3 DNA: TGTGCCAGCTCACCAGGGACAGCAACTGAAGCTTTCTTT. Its translation: CASSPGTATEAFF.

This clonotype was seen ten or more times. The chain employs TRBV20-1 and TRBJ2-5; possibly TRBD1 or TRBD2 for D (5 bases each). Germline CDR1 and CDR2: DFQATT and SNEGSKA (reference sequence). This CDR3 spans 16 amino acids. Between the trimmed V and J ends, which lost 5 bases and 4 bases, there was a span of 23 bases. CDR3 protein: CSAPQLGAHLGETQYF. In nucleotides, the CDR3 is TGCAGTGCTCCCCAGCTCGGGGCCCACTTGGGAGAGACCCAGTACTTC.

This clonotype was detected ten times or more. The CDR3 bases are TGCAGTGCTAGTGATACCTCCCGGGGCTATGGCTACACCTTC. Amino acid sequence: CSASDTSRGYGYTF. The chain is built from TRBV20-1 and TRBJ1-2; D remains ambiguous. The CDR3 has 14 residues. Trimming pared 3 bases from V and 4 bases from J, leaving 15 bases between. CDR1 is DFQATT, CDR2 SNEGSKA, per germline (reference sequence).

This chain links TRBV5-4 with TRBJ2-1, with D possibly matching TRBD2 (7 bases). This CDR3 has 14 residues. From germline, CDR1 is SGHNT and CDR2 YYREEE (reference sequence). Between the trimmed V and J ends, which lost 3 bases and 10 bases, there was a span of 17 bases. The CDR3 DNA follows: TGTGCCAGCAGCTCGGGGGGTCAGGGGAGAGAGCAGTTCTTC. This translates into CASSSGGQGREQFF.

Many counts were recorded for this clonotype. The CDR3 loop reads CASRGGGDSMNTEAFF. As DNA, the CDR3 is TGTGCCAGCAGGGGGGGCGGAGACTCCATGAACACTGAAGCTTTCTTT. The chain carries TRBV6-2 or TRBV6-3 and TRBJ1-1; D possibly corresponds to TRBD1 (6 bases). The ends were cut back, 6 bases at V and 0 bases at J, with 17 bases in the middle. From germline, CDR1 is MNHEY and CDR2 SVGEGT. This CDR3 is built from 16 residues.

This clonotype turned up a few times. The chain is built from TRBV19 and TRBJ2-4, with 7 bases identical to TRBD2. The germline CDR1 and CDR2 sequences are LNHDA and SQIVND (reference sequence). J gave up 0 bases and V 2 bases, and 10 bases lay outside the gene matches. There are 18 residues in the CDR3. The DNA for the CDR3 is TGTGCCAGTAGTATAAGGCTAGCGGACTACTTAGCCAAAAACATTCAGTACTTC. Its protein product is CASSIRLADYLAKNIQYF.

The chain couples TRBV20-1 to TRBJ2-3; 9 positions agree with TRBD2. Germline V gene data show CDR1 as DFQATT and CDR2 as SNEGSKA (reference sequence). Trimming removed 8 bases from V and 4 bases from J; junction bases left unmatched: 1. The length of the CDR3 is 11 residues. Here the CDR3 DNA reads TGCAGTAGCGGGGGGCCAGATACGCAGTATTTT. The encoded protein is CSSGGPDTQYF.

The rearrangement joins TRBV29-1 to TRBJ2-3; D not certain. Trimming took off 6 bases at V and 2 bases at J, with 9 bases between the two ends. This CDR3 region has 12 residues. Germline CDR1 and CDR2: SQVTM and ANQGSEA. The DNA for the CDR3 is TGCAGCGTCGACCGTTCCACAGATACGCAGTATTTT. Translated, it gives CSVDRSTDTQYF.

At least ten counts were recorded for this clonotype. This chain uses TRBV20-1 with TRBJ2-5, with TRBD1 identical over 10 bases. Germline lookup yields CDR1 DFQATT and CDR2 SNEGSKA (reference sequence). The J segment lost 2 bases and the V segment lost 5 bases, leaving 20 bases of the junction unmatched. This CDR3 is 19 amino acids long. The CDR3 nucleotides are TGCAGTGCTCGGAGGCGGGACAGGGGAATACCTGGAGCGCAAGAGACCCAGTACTTC. Its protein product is CSARRRDRGIPGAQETQYF.

The sample holds many counts of this clonotype. The chain joins TRBV7-9 to TRBJ2-3, with 7 bases that match TRBD2. V lost 5 bases, J lost 4 bases, and 12 bases stayed unmatched. Germline V gene sequence: CDR1 SEHNR, CDR2 FQNEAQ (reference sequence). The CDR3 consists of 16 residues. CDR3: CASSRSGAGEADTQYF. Here the CDR3 DNA reads TGTGCCAGCAGCCGCTCTGGGGCGGGAGAAGCAGATACGCAGTATTTT.

The gene calls are TRBV19 and TRBJ2-7; D unresolved. CDR3 length equals 14 residues. Deletions cut 5 bases from V and 1 base from J, with 12 bases between. From germline, CDR1 is LNHDA and CDR2 SQIVND (reference sequence). The CDR3 coding sequence is TGTGCCAGTAGTCGGGCAGCAAAGTCCTACGAGCAGTACTTC. Translation gives CASSRAAKSYEQYF.

This clonotype was recorded many times. The chain has TRBV27 and TRBJ2-7, with 8 positions matching TRBD2. This CDR3 region has 15 residues. Germline V gene lookup returns CDR1 MNHEY and CDR2 SMNVEV (reference sequence). V was clipped by 6 bases and J by 4 bases; unmatched bases: 11. The CDR3 reads CASSPGGAQSYEQYF. The CDR3 DNA sequence: TGTGCCAGCAGCCCGGGGGGGGCCCAAAGTTACGAGCAGTACTTC.

The rearrangement uses TRBV11-3 and TRBJ2-7, with a tentative D call TRBD1 (5 bases). CDR1 and CDR2 (germline): SGHNT, YENEEA. The V end lost 6 bases, the J end lost 4 bases, and 13 bases lay between the germline ends. This CDR3 is built from 13 residues. CDR3 sequence reads: CASSQGDLYEQYF. The CDR3 region has the DNA TGTGCCAGCAGTCAAGGGGATCTATACGAGCAGTACTTC.